This T cell receptor beta chain is drawn from a study of response to subunit inactivated influenza vaccine. General study points: Seasonal influenza vaccination, on each occasion, was suggested by the authors to recruit few new T cells.

TCRdb used MiXCR to reprocess the RT-PCR reads, holding one entry per CDR3 protein. The sample gives fewer than 700,000 distinct CDR3 sequences, 13% of which show up once; less than 15% is in the top ten. This clonotype was recorded a few times. Its cognate antigen is unknown. The junction had 14 bases not matched to a gene; V was cut back by 0 bases and J by 7 bases. The CDR3 consists of 19 residues. In germline, CDR1 is MNHEY, CDR2 SVGAGI. The clonotype originates from a man between 50 and 59 years old who received an inactivated influenza vaccine. The sample here was PBMCs from blood, taken 35 to 45 days after vaccination. V usage is TRBV6-5 and J usage is TRBJ2-1; the match to TRBD2 covers 11 bases. Here the CDR3 DNA reads TGTGCCAGCAGTTACTCCCTTCGACATACTAGCGGGAGTGGGAATGAGCAGTTCTTC. Translated, it gives CASSYSLRHTSGSGNEQFF.